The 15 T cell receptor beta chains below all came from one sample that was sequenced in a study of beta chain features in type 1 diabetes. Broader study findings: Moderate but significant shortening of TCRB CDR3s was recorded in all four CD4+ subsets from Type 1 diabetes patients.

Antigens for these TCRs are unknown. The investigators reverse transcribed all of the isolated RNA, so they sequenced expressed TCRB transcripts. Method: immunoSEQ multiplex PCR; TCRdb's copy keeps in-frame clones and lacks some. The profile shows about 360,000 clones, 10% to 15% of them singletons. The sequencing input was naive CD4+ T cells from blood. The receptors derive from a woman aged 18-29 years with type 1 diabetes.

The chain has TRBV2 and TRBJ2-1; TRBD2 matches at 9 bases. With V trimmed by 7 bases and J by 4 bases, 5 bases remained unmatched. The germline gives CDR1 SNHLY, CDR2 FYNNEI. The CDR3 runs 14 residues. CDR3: CASNQAGGYNEQFF. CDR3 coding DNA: TGTGCCAGCAACCAAGCGGGGGGTTACAATGAGCAGTTCTTC.

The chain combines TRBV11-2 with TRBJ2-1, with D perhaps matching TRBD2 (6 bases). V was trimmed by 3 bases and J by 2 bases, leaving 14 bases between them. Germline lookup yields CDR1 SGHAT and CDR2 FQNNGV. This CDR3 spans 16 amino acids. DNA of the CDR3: TGTGCCAGCAGCTTGGCCCGGGACTCCACCTACAATGAGCAGTTCTTC. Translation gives CASSLARDSTYNEQFF.

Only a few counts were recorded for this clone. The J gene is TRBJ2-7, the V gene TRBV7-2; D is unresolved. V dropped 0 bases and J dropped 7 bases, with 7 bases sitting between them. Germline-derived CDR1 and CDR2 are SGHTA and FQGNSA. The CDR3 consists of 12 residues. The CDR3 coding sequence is TGTGCCAGCAGCTTAGCGGTGCGGGAGCAGTACTTC. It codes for CASSLAVREQYF.

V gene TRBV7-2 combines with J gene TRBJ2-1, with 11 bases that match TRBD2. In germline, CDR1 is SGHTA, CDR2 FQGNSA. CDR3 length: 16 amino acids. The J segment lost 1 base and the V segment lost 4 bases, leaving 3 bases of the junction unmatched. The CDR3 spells CASSSTSGASYNEQFF. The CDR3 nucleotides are TGTGCCAGCAGCTCGACTAGCGGGGCTTCCTACAATGAGCAGTTCTTC.

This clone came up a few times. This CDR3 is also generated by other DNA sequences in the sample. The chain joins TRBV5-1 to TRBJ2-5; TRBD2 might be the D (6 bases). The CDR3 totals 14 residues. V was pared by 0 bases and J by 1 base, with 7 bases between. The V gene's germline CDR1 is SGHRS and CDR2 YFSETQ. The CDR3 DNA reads TGCGCCAGCAGCTTGGTGGGGGGCCAAGAGACCCAGTACTTC. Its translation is CASSLVGGQETQYF. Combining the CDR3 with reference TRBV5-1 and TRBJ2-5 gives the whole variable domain KAGVTQTPRYLIKTRGQQVTLSCSPISGHRSVSWYQQTPGQGLQFLFEYFSETQRNKGNFPGRFSGRQFSNSRSEMNVSTLELGDSALYLCASSLVGGQETQYFGPGTRLLVL.

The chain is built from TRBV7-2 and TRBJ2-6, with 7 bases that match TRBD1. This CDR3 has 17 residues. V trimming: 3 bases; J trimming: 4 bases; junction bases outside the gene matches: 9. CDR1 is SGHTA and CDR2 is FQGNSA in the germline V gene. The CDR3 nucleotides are TGTGCCAGCAGCTTTCGACAGGGATTAGGCGGGGCCAACGTCCTGACTTTC. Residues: CASSFRQGLGGANVLTF.

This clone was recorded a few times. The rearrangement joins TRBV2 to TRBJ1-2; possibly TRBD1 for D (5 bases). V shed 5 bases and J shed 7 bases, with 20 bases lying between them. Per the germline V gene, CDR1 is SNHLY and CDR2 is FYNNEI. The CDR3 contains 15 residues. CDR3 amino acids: CASSSLSDSPSGYTF. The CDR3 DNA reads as TGTGCCAGCAGTTCCTTATCAGACAGTCCGAGTGGCTACACCTTC. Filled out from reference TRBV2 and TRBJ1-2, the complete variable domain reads EPEVTQTPSHQVTQMGQEVILRCVPISNHLYFYWYRQILGQKVEFLVSFYNNEISEKSEIFDDQFSVERPDGSNFTLKIRSTKLEDSAMYFCASSSLSDSPSGYTFGSGTRLTVV.

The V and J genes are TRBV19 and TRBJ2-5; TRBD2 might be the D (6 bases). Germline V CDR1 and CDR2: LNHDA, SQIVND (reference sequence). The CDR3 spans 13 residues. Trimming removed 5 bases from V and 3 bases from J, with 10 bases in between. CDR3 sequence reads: CASSAIAEETQYF. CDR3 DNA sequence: TGTGCCAGTAGTGCCATAGCGGAAGAGACCCAGTACTTC.

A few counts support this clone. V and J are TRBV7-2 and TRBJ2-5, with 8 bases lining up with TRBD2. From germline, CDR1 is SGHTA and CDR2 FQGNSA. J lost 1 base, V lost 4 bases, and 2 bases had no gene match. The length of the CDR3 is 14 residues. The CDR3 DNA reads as TGTGCCAGCAGCTCCGGGGGGGCCCAAGAGACCCAGTACTTC. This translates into CASSSGGAQETQYF.

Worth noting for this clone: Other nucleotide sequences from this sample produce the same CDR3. CDR3 nucleotides: TGTGCCAGCAGTCAAGGAGGCGGCTACACCTTC. Amino acids: CASSQGGGYTF. The rearrangement links TRBV6-5 to TRBJ1-2; the D is unclear. The CDR3 is 11 amino acids. The V end was cut by 5 bases, the J end by 8 bases, with 9 bases between. CDR1 is MNHEY and CDR2 is SVGAGI in the germline V gene.

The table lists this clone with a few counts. Here the CDR3 reads CASSAGEELTEAFF. In DNA form, the CDR3 reads TGTGCCAGCAGCGCCGGAGAGGAGTTGACTGAAGCTTTCTTT. The chain has TRBV9 and TRBJ1-1; D unresolved. Per the germline V gene, CDR1 is SGDLS and CDR2 is YYNGEE. The V end lost 3 bases, the J end lost 5 bases, and 14 bases lay between the germline ends. This CDR3 spans 14 amino acids.

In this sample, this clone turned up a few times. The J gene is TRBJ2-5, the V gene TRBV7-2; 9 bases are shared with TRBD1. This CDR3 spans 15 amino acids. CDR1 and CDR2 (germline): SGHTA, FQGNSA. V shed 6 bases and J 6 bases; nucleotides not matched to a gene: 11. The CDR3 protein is CASSIGTGRVKTQYF. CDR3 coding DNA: TGTGCCAGCAGTATTGGGACAGGGAGGGTAAAGACCCAGTACTTC.

CDR3 region: CASRGTSGLEQFF. CDR3 nucleotide sequence: TGTGCCAGCAGGGGGACTAGCGGGTTGGAGCAGTTCTTC. This chain uses TRBV6-5 with TRBJ2-1; 12 positions match TRBD2. V shed 6 bases, J shed 10 bases, and the junction held 4 bases outside the gene matches. The CDR3 sequence is 13 residues long. Per the germline V gene, CDR1 is MNHEY and CDR2 is SVGAGI.

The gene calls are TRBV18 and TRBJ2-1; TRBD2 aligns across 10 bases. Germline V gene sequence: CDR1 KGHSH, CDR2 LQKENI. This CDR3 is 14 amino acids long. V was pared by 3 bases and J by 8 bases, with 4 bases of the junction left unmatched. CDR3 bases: TGTGCCAGCTCACCGCTAGCGGGGGCCGATGAGCAGTTCTTC. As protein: CASSPLAGADEQFF. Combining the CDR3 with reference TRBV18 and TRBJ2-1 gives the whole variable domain NAGVMQNPRHLVRRRGQEARLRCSPMKGHSHVYWYRQLPEEGLKFMVYLQKENIIDESGMPKERFSAEFPKEGPSILRIQQVVRGDSAAYFCASSPLAGADEQFFGPGTRLTVL.

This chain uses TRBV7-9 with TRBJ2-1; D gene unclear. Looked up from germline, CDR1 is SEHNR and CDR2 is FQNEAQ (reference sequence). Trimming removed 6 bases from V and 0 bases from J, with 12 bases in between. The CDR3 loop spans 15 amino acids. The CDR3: CASRPTPGSYNEQFF. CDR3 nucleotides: TGTGCCAGCAGACCGACACCCGGCTCCTACAATGAGCAGTTCTTC.